The 21 T cell receptor beta chains below all came from one sample that was sequenced in a study of blood T cell repertoires in COVID-19. Some clones are missing from TCRdb's copy, which holds only in-frame ones; the method was immunoSEQ multiplex PCR. The table records 120,000 to 150,000 clones, approximately 86% of them present only once. Sample: PBMCs or T cells enriched from blood (not recorded which). These receptors were collected from a woman in her thirties or forties who had been exposed to COVID-19.

This clone has just a few counts. V usage is TRBV28 and J usage is TRBJ2-1, with TRBD2 matching over 7 bases. The CDR3 consists of 14 residues. V lost 4 bases and J lost 6; bases outside the gene matches: 6. CDR1 MDHEN and CDR2 SYDVKM come from the germline V gene. CDR3 coding DNA: TGTGCCAGCAGTTCTGGAAGGACTAGCAATGAGCAGTTCTTC. The encoded protein is CASSSGRTSNEQFF.

This clone was seen only a few times. This chain joins TRBV5-1 and TRBJ2-1; the D gene is possibly TRBD2 (5 bases). CDR1 and CDR2 from the germline V gene are SGHRS and YFSETQ. V dropped 1 base and J dropped 7 bases, with 18 bases sitting between them. This CDR3 region has 16 residues. The CDR3 DNA reads TGCGCCAGCAGCTTGCTTCCCGCGGGCTCTTTAAATGAGCAGTTCTTC. It yields the protein CASSLLPAGSLNEQFF.

This chain joins TRBV27 and TRBJ2-1; TRBD1 agrees at 7 bases. The CDR3 spans 17 residues. In germline, CDR1 is MNHEY, CDR2 SMNVEV (reference sequence). Losses at the gene ends were 4 bases for V and 5 bases for J; bases not matched to a gene: 14. The CDR3 is CASSSFRGQRFDNEQFF. In nucleotides, the CDR3 is TGTGCCAGCAGTTCGTTCCGGGGACAGAGGTTTGACAATGAGCAGTTCTTC.

J is TRBJ1-6 and V is TRBV6-4; D might be TRBD1 (5 bases). CDR1 is MRHNA and CDR2 is SNTAGT in the germline V gene. The V end was cut by 6 bases, the J end by 13 bases, with 16 bases between. CDR3 size: 13 residues. The CDR3 DNA reads TGTGCCAGCAGCAACAGGCCTTCCGATCCCCTCCACTTT. Translation: CASSNRPSDPLHF.

The chain links TRBV6-2 or TRBV6-3 to TRBJ1-3; no reliable D call. The CDR3 has 16 amino acids. Trimming left V 0 bases short and J 0 bases short, with 9 bases between. CDR1 is MNHEY, CDR2 SVGEGT, per germline. The CDR3 sequence: CASSYSSVYSGNTIYF. CDR3 DNA sequence: TGTGCCAGCAGTTACTCTTCCGTCTACTCTGGAAACACCATATATTTT.

The chain employs TRBV4-3 and TRBJ2-7; maybe TRBD1 (7 bases). The V gene's germline CDR1 is LGHNA and CDR2 YSLEER. V lost 3 bases and J 2 bases, leaving 14 bases between the germline ends. The CDR3 is 15 residues long. The CDR3 nucleotides read TGCGCCAGCAGCCAGGGAACAGGGGAGGCCTACGAGCAGTACTTC. Residues: CASSQGTGEAYEQYF.

The J gene is TRBJ1-6, the V gene TRBV10-1; 8 bases are shared with TRBD1. J lost 11 bases, V lost 5 bases, and 8 bases had no gene match. The CDR3 loop spans 14 amino acids. The germline V gene has CDR1 WNHNN and CDR2 SYGVQD (reference sequence). The DNA for the CDR3 is TGCGCCAGCAGTCCGGACAGGGAGGGTCCACCCCTCCACTTT. Protein: CASSPDREGPPLHF.

J is TRBJ2-7 and V is TRBV6-5, with a tentative D call TRBD1 (5 bases). The CDR3 has 15 amino acids. Deletions cut 4 bases from V and 0 bases from J, with 13 bases between. The germline V gene encodes CDR1 MNHEY and CDR2 SVGAGI. CDR3 nucleotides: TGTGCCAGCAGTTCAGGACACTTGAGCTCCTACGAGCAGTACTTC. Residues: CASSSGHLSSYEQYF.

The chain has TRBV13 and TRBJ1-1, with 8 positions matching TRBD1. V lost 5 bases to trimming and J lost 6 bases; unmatched junction nucleotides: 8. CDR1 PRHDT and CDR2 FYEKMQ come from the germline V gene (reference sequence). This CDR3 has 14 amino acids. The CDR3 DNA follows: TGTGCCAGCAGCCCACATGACAGGGGTCCTGAAGCTTTCTTT. Its translation: CASSPHDRGPEAFF.

This chain links TRBV4-3 with TRBJ2-7, with D tentatively TRBD1 (6 bases). V dropped 3 bases and J dropped 2 bases, with 11 bases sitting between them. Germline V lookup: CDR1 LGHNA, CDR2 YSLEER. This CDR3 has 14 residues. CDR3 loop: CASSHDQGPYEQYF. The DNA for the CDR3 is TGCGCCAGCAGCCACGACCAGGGGCCCTACGAGCAGTACTTC.

The gene calls are TRBV2 and TRBJ2-1, with D perhaps matching TRBD2 (6 bases). V dropped 8 bases and J dropped 6 bases, with 14 bases sitting between them. This CDR3 has 13 amino acids. The germline gives CDR1 SNHLY, CDR2 FYNNEI. The CDR3 DNA reads TGTGCCAGCGGGAGGCTAGCCCGCAATGAGCAGTTCTTC. Amino acids: CASGRLARNEQFF.

The chain is built from TRBV4-2 and TRBJ1-5; no reliable D call. The CDR3 contains 16 residues. Germline V gene lookup returns CDR1 LGHNA and CDR2 YNFKEQ. The V end was cut by 0 bases, the J end by 4 bases, with 13 bases between. CDR3 in amino acids: CASSQDQAGDNQPQHF. The CDR3 DNA reads TGTGCCAGCAGCCAAGATCAAGCCGGGGATAATCAGCCCCAGCATTTT.

J is TRBJ1-1 and V is TRBV19; TRBD1 might be the D (5 bases). The ends were cut back, 2 bases at V and 1 base at J, with 11 bases in the middle. Germline CDR1 reads LNHDA; CDR2 reads SQIVND (reference sequence). This CDR3 has 15 residues. The CDR3 nucleotides are TGTGCCAGTAGTATAAGGGGACTTAAGAACACTGAAGCTTTCTTT. Encoded protein: CASSIRGLKNTEAFF.

The V call is TRBV6-6, the J call TRBJ1-5; the D gene is possibly TRBD1 (6 bases). Looked up from germline, CDR1 is MNHNY and CDR2 is SVGAGI (reference sequence). Trimming stripped 5 bases from V and 3 bases from J, with 17 bases between. The CDR3 contains 16 residues. The CDR3 spells CASSGRGGGFNQPQHF. CDR3 nucleotide sequence: TGTGCCAGCAGTGGCCGGGGAGGGGGATTCAATCAGCCCCAGCATTTT.

This sequence joins TRBV3-1 (or the pseudogene TRBV3-2) and TRBJ2-3; unclear D gene. Trimming took off 1 base at V and 0 bases at J, with 11 bases between the two ends. There are 16 residues in the CDR3. The V gene's germline CDR1 is LGHDT and CDR2 YNNKEL (reference sequence). The DNA for the CDR3 is TGTGCCAGCAGCCAAGGGTTCGGGTCTAGCACAGATACGCAGTATTTT. The encoded protein is CASSQGFGSSTDTQYF.

The chain joins TRBV5-4 to TRBJ1-5, with D unresolved. This CDR3 has 14 amino acids. Trimming removed 2 bases at V and 5 bases at J, with 11 bases between. Germline CDR1 reads SGHNT; CDR2 reads YYREEE (reference sequence). CDR3 bases: TGTGCCAGCAGCTTATATGGGAGTGATCAGCCCCAGCATTTT. Protein sequence: CASSLYGSDQPQHF.

This clone was counted between two and nine times. This sequence joins TRBV6-5 and TRBJ1-5; 9 bases match TRBD1. The CDR3 is made up of 14 amino acids. V gave up 6 bases and J gave up 4 bases; unmatched junction bases: 4. The germline V gene encodes CDR1 MNHEY and CDR2 SVGAGI. The CDR3 protein is CASSLDRGNQPQHF. The CDR3 coding sequence is TGTGCCAGCAGCCTCGACAGGGGGAATCAGCCCCAGCATTTT.

In its sample, this clone was seen a few times. This chain links TRBV11-2 with TRBJ2-1; D not certain. The CDR3 loop spans 12 amino acids. Trimming took 1 base from V and 9 from J, leaving 7 bases between them. In germline, CDR1 is SGHAT, CDR2 FQNNGV. The CDR3 nucleotides are TGTGCCAGCAGCTTAGTGCCGGTTGAGCAGTTCTTC. This gives the protein CASSLVPVEQFF.

The chain couples TRBV7-2 to TRBJ2-2, with D tentatively TRBD1 (6 bases). V shed 3 bases and J shed 11 bases, with 13 bases lying between them. The germline gives CDR1 SGHTA, CDR2 FQGNSA. This CDR3 region has 13 residues. CDR3 DNA sequence: TGTGCCAGCAGCTTGGAAGGGGGACACGAGCTGTTTTTT. Its protein product is CASSLEGGHELFF.

The J gene is TRBJ2-1, the V gene TRBV25-1, with TRBD1 as a possible D gene (6 bases). The CDR3 is made up of 15 amino acids. V lost 5 bases and J lost 5, with 16 bases in between. Looked up from germline, CDR1 is MGHDK and CDR2 is SYGVNS. The CDR3 loop reads CASSIITGSDNEQFF. For the CDR3, the DNA is TGTGCCAGCAGTATTATCACAGGGTCGGACAATGAGCAGTTCTTC.

The rearrangement uses TRBV5-1 and TRBJ2-7, with TRBD2 matching over 7 bases. CDR1 and CDR2 from the germline V gene are SGHRS and YFSETQ. Germline trimming cut 4 bases from V and 6 bases from J; bases unmatched to any gene: 13. The CDR3 totals 15 residues. The CDR3 here is CASSPSGEGLGEQYF. The CDR3 bases are TGCGCCAGCAGCCCATCGGGGGAGGGCCTAGGCGAGCAGTACTTC.